This is a list of T cell receptor beta chains from one sample in a study of cytomegalovirus exposure and HLA in healthy donors. Libraries were prepared by immunoSEQ multiplex PCR; TCRdb keeps only in-frame clonotypes and omits some of them. The sample consists of roughly 280,000 clones, around two thirds of them appearing once. The sample consisted of PBMCs. The receptors stem from a female donor in good health and CMV-seronegative. CDR3s include the opening cysteine and the closing phenylalanine or tryptophan. The D gene is left open where the match is weak. Expanded clones are given a class, and other clones once, few, many or no size at all.

CDR3 | DNA | J | V | size | D | length
CASRYTSGGTEAFF | TGTGCCAGCAGATACACCTCGGGGGGCACTGAAGCTTTCTTT | TRBJ1-1 | TRBV28 | . | . | 14
CATSRTLTETQYF | TGTGCCACCAGCCGGACACTCACAGAGACCCAGTACTTC | TRBJ2-5 | TRBV15 | . | . | 13
CASSLVVAQETQYF | TGCGCCAGCAGCTTGGTTGTGGCCCAAGAGACCCAGTACTTC | TRBJ2-5 | TRBV5-1 | . | . | 14
CASSLGRDRPQHF | TGTGCCAGCAGCCTGGGTCGGGATCGGCCCCAGCATTTT | TRBJ1-5 | TRBV6-1 | . | . | 13
CASSIPGQGYTF | TGTGCCAGTAGTATCCCGGGACAAGGCTACACCTTC | TRBJ1-2 | TRBV19 | . | . | 12
CASSLGTGAYEQYF | TGTGCCAGCAGCTTAGGGACAGGGGCCTACGAGCAGTACTTC | TRBJ2-7 | TRBV7-2 | . | TRBD1 | 14
CASSETGYNEQFF | TGCGCCAGCAGTGAGACAGGATACAATGAGCAGTTCTTC | TRBJ2-1 | TRBV10-2 | . | . | 13
CASSESRVGGTEAFF | TGTGCCAGCAGTGAGTCCAGGGTGGGAGGCACTGAAGCTTTCTTT | TRBJ1-1 | TRBV6-4 | once | . | 15
CASSGTSGREDTQYF | TGTGCCAGCTCGGGGACTAGCGGGAGGGAAGATACGCAGTATTTT | TRBJ2-3 | TRBV18 | . | TRBD2 | 15
CASSLGGSADTQYF | TGTGCCAGCAGCTTGGGCGGGAGTGCAGATACGCAGTATTTT | TRBJ2-3 | TRBV7-2 | . | TRBD2 | 14
CAWSAGGNTIYF | TGTGCCTGGTCGGCAGGAGGGAACACCATATATTTT | TRBJ1-3 | TRBV30 | . | . | 12
CASSPGASTDTQYF | TGTGCCAGCAGCCCAGGGGCTAGCACAGATACGCAGTATTTT | TRBJ2-3 | TRBV11-1 | few | . | 14
CASTESRAGGPYEQYF | TGTGCCAGCACCGAGTCTAGGGCGGGAGGACCCTACGAGCAGTACTTC | TRBJ2-7 | TRBV28 | . | TRBD2 | 16
CASSLGAGITEAFF | TGTGCCAGCAGCTTGGGGGCAGGGATCACTGAAGCTTTCTTT | TRBJ1-1 | TRBV5-4 | . | . | 14
CASSPGLAHEQFF | TGTGCCAGCAGTCCCGGACTAGCTCATGAGCAGTTCTTC | TRBJ2-1 | TRBV6-5 | once | TRBD2 | 13
CASSQETSGASGEQFF | TGTGCCAGCAGCCAAGAAACTAGCGGGGCGAGCGGGGAGCAGTTCTTC | TRBJ2-1 | TRBV4-2 | few | TRBD2 | 16
CASSLARGGASGANVLTF | TGTGCCAGCAGCTTAGCCCGCGGGGGCGCCTCTGGGGCCAACGTCCTGACTTTC | TRBJ2-6 | TRBV7-9 | few | . | 18
CASSLARGYEQYF | TGTGCCAGCAGCTTAGCGCGAGGGTACGAGCAGTACTTC | TRBJ2-7 | TRBV7-2 | once | . | 13
CASSLFRDRVNNEQFF | TGTGCCAGCAGTTTATTTCGGGACAGGGTGAACAATGAGCAGTTCTTC | TRBJ2-1 | TRBV27 | . | TRBD1 | 16
CASSLLRGQGPGYTF | TGTGCCAGCTCATTGTTGAGGGGACAGGGTCCTGGCTACACCTTC | TRBJ1-2 | TRBV18 | . | TRBD1 | 15
CASSLGFGDSYSYEQYF | TGTGCCAGCAGCTTGGGTTTCGGGGACAGTTACTCTTACGAGCAGTACTTC | TRBJ2-7 | TRBV5-6 | . | TRBD1 | 17
CASSRGTGGPTGELFF | TGTGCCAGCAGCAGGGGGACAGGGGGGCCCACCGGGGAGCTGTTTTTT | TRBJ2-2 | TRBV11-3 | . | TRBD1 | 16
CASSSDLLNYEQYF | TGTGCCAGCAGCTCTGATTTATTAAACTACGAGCAGTACTTC | TRBJ2-7 | TRBV5-4 | . | . | 14
CASSLASGEETQYF | TGCGCCAGCAGCTTGGCTAGCGGAGAAGAGACCCAGTACTTC | TRBJ2-5 | TRBV5-1 | few | TRBD2 | 14
CASSIRTGLEGNTIYF | TGTGCCAGTAGTATCCGGACAGGGCTGGAGGGAAACACCATATATTTT | TRBJ1-3 | TRBV19 | . | TRBD1 | 16
CASSWGQAYEQYF | TGTGCCAGCAGTTGGGGACAGGCGTACGAGCAGTACTTC | TRBJ2-7 | TRBV27 | . | TRBD1 | 13
CASSLRDTTYEQYF | TGTGCCAGCAGCTTACGGGACACGACGTACGAGCAGTACTTC | TRBJ2-7 | TRBV7-9 | few | . | 14
CASSFDRINEQYF | TGTGCCAGCAGCTTCGACAGGATCAACGAGCAGTACTTC | TRBJ2-7 | TRBV7-2 | . | . | 13